The next 9 T cell receptor beta chains were all read from a single sample in a study of technical replicates of blood from several donors. TCRdb keeps only in-frame clones here, not all; method: immunoSEQ multiplex PCR. The sample has 65,000 to 90,000 clones, around 86% seen once; the top ten hold 4.5% to 5.5%. Sequencing was done on a sample of PBMCs. These receptors were collected from a human donor in good health. Some clones in this sample may be carry-over from other donors' samples.

This chain joins TRBV2 and TRBJ1-1; D might be TRBD1 (6 bases). Trimming left V 3 bases short and J 10 bases short, with 21 bases between. The germline CDR1 and CDR2 sequences are SNHLY and FYNNEI. CDR3 size: 15 residues. CDR3 in amino acids: CASSEAFGGGRGAFF. CDR3 coding DNA: TGTGCCAGCAGTGAGGCTTTTGGGGGCGGAAGGGGAGCTTTCTTT. Drawing the rest from reference TRBV2 and TRBJ1-1, the complete variable domain is EPEVTQTPSHQVTQMGQEVILRCVPISNHLYFYWYRQILGQKVEFLVSFYNNEISEKSEIFDDQFSVERPDGSNFTLKIRSTKLEDSAMYFCASSEAFGGGRGAFFGQGTRLTVV.

V usage is TRBV29-1 and J usage is TRBJ1-2, with TRBD1 matching 9 bases. CDR1 is SQVTM and CDR2 is ANQGSEA in the germline V gene. The length of the CDR3 is 17 residues. The J segment lost 0 bases and the V segment lost 5 bases, leaving 13 bases of the junction unmatched. CDR3 protein: CSVLHSGTGTSNYGYTF. In nucleotides, the CDR3 is TGCAGCGTTCTTCACTCCGGGACAGGGACCTCTAACTATGGCTACACCTTC. Full variable domain (outside the CDR3, taken from reference TRBV29-1 and TRBJ1-2): SAVISQKPSRDICQRGTSLTIQCQVDSQVTMMFWYRQQPGQSLTLIATANQGSEATYESGFVIDKFPISRPNLTFSTLTVSNMSPEDSSIYLCSVLHSGTGTSNYGYTFGSGTRLTVV.

The chain carries TRBV6-5 and TRBJ1-2, with 8 positions matching TRBD1. Trimming cost V 7 bases and J 6 bases; bases outside gene matches: 4. Germline loops: CDR1 MNHEY, CDR2 SVGAGI. The CDR3 is made up of 12 amino acids. Here the CDR3 DNA reads TGTGCCAGCACCGCGGACAGGGATGGCTACACCTTC. Translation gives CASTADRDGYTF.

The rearrangement links TRBV6-5 to TRBJ1-3; D not resolved. Germline CDR1 reads MNHEY; CDR2 reads SVGAGI. The CDR3 runs 14 residues. Trimming removed 5 bases from V and 2 bases from J, with 10 bases in between. Here the CDR3 DNA reads TGTGCCAGCAGTCCCCGGAGGGCTGGAAACACCATATATTTT. It yields the protein CASSPRRAGNTIYF.

This sequence joins TRBV6-1 and TRBJ1-4; 7 bases are shared with TRBD1. The V gene end was trimmed by 6 bases and the J gene end by 7 bases; junction bases not matched to a gene: 11. CDR3 length equals 15 residues. Germline V lookup: CDR1 MNHNS, CDR2 SASEGT. CDR3 sequence (DNA): TGTGCCAGCAGGCGGGACAGCTCCCGTAGTGAAAAACTGTTTTTT. Translation gives CASRRDSSRSEKLFF.

The chain carries TRBV19 and TRBJ1-5; D not certain. Germline V gene sequence: CDR1 LNHDA, CDR2 SQIVND (reference sequence). The CDR3 has 13 amino acids. Trimming stripped 1 base from V and 4 bases from J, with 5 bases between. The CDR3 DNA sequence: TGTGCCAGTAGTATAGTTCGGAATCAGCCCCAGCATTTT. Translation: CASSIVRNQPQHF.

The chain links TRBV4-2 to TRBJ1-1; TRBD1 agrees at 8 bases. CDR3 length equals 18 residues. The J segment lost 4 bases and the V segment lost 0 bases, leaving 13 bases of the junction unmatched. CDR1 and CDR2 (germline): LGHNA, YNFKEQ. The DNA of the CDR3 is TGTGCCAGCAGCCAAGATTCGGAAGGGACAGGTAGTCGCACTGAAGCTTTCTTT. Protein: CASSQDSEGTGSRTEAFF.

The CDR3 sequence is CASTDGTYEQYF. DNA for the CDR3: TGTGCCAGCACCGACGGGACCTACGAGCAGTACTTC. This rearrangement joins TRBV6-7 to TRBJ2-7; D possibly corresponds to TRBD2 (5 bases). TRBV6-7 is known as an ORF, though its function is uncertain. With 7 bases removed from V and 2 bases from J, the gap between germline ends came to 9 bases. This CDR3 contains 12 residues.

V is TRBV6-1 and J is TRBJ2-3; 8 bases are shared with TRBD2. CDR3 length: 13 residues. From germline, CDR1 is MNHNS and CDR2 SASEGT. V trimming: 7 bases; J trimming: 6 bases; junction bases outside the gene matches: 6. The CDR3 DNA follows: TGTGCCAGCACACTAGCGGAGGTGGATACGCAGTATTTT. It translates to CASTLAEVDTQYF.